This T cell receptor beta chain is from a study of blood T cell repertoires in COVID-19. About the research overall: COVID-19 samples collected from the United States, Italy and Spain covered acute and convalescent phases. Sources were T cells, B-cell-depleted T cells, or PBMCs; the material itself was cDNA or gDNA.

Seattle's cohort entered during active infection and was followed longitudinally. CDR3 length: 18 residues. The ends were cut back, 4 bases at V and 5 bases at J, with 24 bases in the middle. Original processing notes: Cell counts per sample came from amplifying reference gene primers. Assay: immunoSEQ multiplex PCR; the TCRdb copy retains only in-frame clones and omits some. The D gene and trimming were derived from the DNA, and the V and J assignments and clone size from that table. The sample has a few hundred thousand clones, over 70% seen once. The sequenced material came from peripheral blood. V and J are TRBV5-3 and TRBJ2-2, with D possibly matching TRBD2 (6 bases). TRBV5-3 falls under the ORF class, with uncertain function. The sequence was obtained from a woman between 65 and 79 years old with COVID-19, enrolled during active disease. The chain's CDR3 is CARSPVSKRVGKTGELFF. Here the CDR3 DNA reads TGTGCCAGAAGCCCGGTTTCGAAGCGGGTAGGTAAGACCGGGGAGCTGTTTTTT.